This T cell receptor beta chain was sequenced during a study of identical twins. Germline V lookup: CDR1 SQVTM, CDR2 ANQGSEA. The CDR3 totals 12 residues. Trimming left V 3 bases short and J 2 bases short, with 6 bases between. Everyone who donated was a healthy Caucasian. As concerns this clonotype: What it binds is not known.

A universal primer site came from template switching; cDNA carried unique molecular identifiers. A single record per CDR3 protein comes from TCRdb applying MiXCR to the 5' RACE reads. In the table there are around 1.7 million distinct CDR3 sequences, roughly a third of which are singletons. Study-wide results and caveats: Fewer insertions marked abundant cord blood beta clonotypes; young adult naive trended weakly, memory not at all.

The sequenced sample was cord blood. This chain uses TRBV29-1 with TRBJ2-3; D remains unclear. This TCR came from a newborn girl in good health. The CDR3 loop is CSVDGDTDTQYF. CDR3 bases: TGCAGCGTTGATGGGGACACAGATACGCAGTATTTT.